The source of this T cell receptor (beta chain) is a study of vaccination and CD4 T cells after COVID-19. Study in general: Control cultures used a CEFX viral epitope pool, an HIV-1 Nef peptide pool, or no peptide.

The Oncomine TCR Beta short-read assay was what sequenced the DNA obtained from cultured CD4+ T cells. DNA came from CD4+ T cells after culture. TCRdb reanalysed the PCR reads using MiXCR and keeps one entry per CDR3 protein. The table shows several thousand distinct CDR3 sequences, with about 28% occurring only once. This clonotype is labeled medium-sized. The antigen remains unidentified. Treatment: approximately 9-day PBMC culture with coronavirus spike peptide pools or control peptides (ViraFEST assay). Before the COVID-19 pandemic (2011-2018), CD4+ T cells were obtained from the unexposed donor. Culture proceeded for around 9 days, and CD4+ T cells were then isolated by negative selection. The CDR3 has 15 amino acids. J was trimmed by 5 bases and V by 1 base; bases with no gene match: 4. Germline V gene data show CDR1 as LGHNA and CDR2 as YNFKEQ.

V is TRBV4-2 and J is TRBJ2-5, with 10 bases aligning to TRBD2. Sequencing used CD4+ T cells from blood, cultured in vitro. The origin of this receptor is a human donor in good health. This CDR3 reads CASSQASGGVETQYF. The CDR3, as DNA: TGTGCCAGCAGCCAAGCCAGCGGGGGGGTGGAGACCCAGTACTTC.